This entry lists 2 T cell receptor beta chains sequenced from one sample in a study of blood T cell repertoires in COVID-19. The protocol was immunoSEQ multiplex PCR, while the TCRdb copy is restricted to in-frame clones and leaves out a portion. The repertoire includes about half a million clones, approximately 85% of them detected once, and roughly 3.2% sits in the top ten. The source material was peripheral blood. Receptors originate from a human donor in a cohort sampled during active COVID-19.

The chain joins TRBV19 to TRBJ2-7; D perhaps matches TRBD1 (6 bases). Trimming took off 5 bases at V and 4 bases at J, with 18 bases between the two ends. This CDR3 contains 15 residues. Looked up from germline, CDR1 is LNHDA and CDR2 is SQIVND (reference sequence). CDR3 sequence: CASSVPGQGTYEQYF. In nucleotides, the CDR3 is TGTGCCAGTAGTGTTCCGGGACAAGGCACTTACGAGCAGTACTTC.

This clone is a singleton in its sample. This rearrangement joins TRBV6-5 to TRBJ2-2; TRBD2 matches at 10 bases. With 6 bases clipped from V and 4 bases from J, the junction kept 5 bases outside the gene matches. This CDR3 spans 15 amino acids. Germline-derived CDR1 and CDR2 are MNHEY and SVGAGI. The CDR3, as DNA: TGTGCCAGCAGCAGGACTAGCGGTGGCACCGGGGAGCTGTTTTTT. The encoded protein is CASSRTSGGTGELFF.